This T cell receptor (beta chain) was captured in a study of vaccination effects on CD4 cells after COVID-19. Concerning this clone itself: What it binds is unknown.

General study points: Convalescent patients were few in the study, and early post-infection timepoints were absent.

The repertoire was sequenced with immunoSEQ multiplex PCR; TCRdb's copy has only in-frame clones and lacks some. The table includes 37,000 or so clones, about two thirds detected once. CD4+ T cell isolation took place after approximately 11 days of culture. This CDR3 has 14 residues. CDR1 KGHSH and CDR2 LQKENI come from the germline V gene. V lost 0 bases to trimming and J lost 8 bases, with 13 bases between them. J is TRBJ1-2 and V is TRBV18; the D gene is possibly TRBD1 (5 bases). This receptor was taken from a human donor who received a COVID-19 vaccine. Specimen: CD4+ T cells from PBMCs cultured without peptide, collected before COVID-19 vaccination. CDR3 loop: CASSPPDRGRGYTF. The DNA for the CDR3 is TGTGCCAGCTCACCACCAGATAGGGGTCGCGGCTACACCTTC.